Presented here are 14 T cell receptor beta chains from one specimen sequenced in a study of cytomegalovirus exposure and HLA in healthy donors. Primers for the PCR totalled 60 Vbeta and 13 Jbeta. The assay was immunoSEQ multiplex PCR, and TCRdb's table has in-frame clones only and misses some. The sample consists of 150,000 or so clones, approximately 70% of them appearing once. The specimen sequenced was PBMCs. The receptors here all came from a woman aged 18-30 years in good health and CMV-seronegative.

The chain carries TRBV14 and TRBJ2-1; 12 nucleotides line up with TRBD2. The CDR3 sequence is 17 residues long. The V and J ends lost 1 base and 1 base, in that order; junction bases with no gene match: 2. The germline V gene has CDR1 SGHDN and CDR2 FVKESK. Here the CDR3 DNA reads TGTGCCAGCAGCCAAGGACTAGCGGGGGCTTCCTACAATGAGCAGTTCTTC. Translation: CASSQGLAGASYNEQFF.

This chain connects TRBV11-3 to TRBJ2-5; possibly TRBD1 for D (5 bases). V was shortened by 5 bases and J by 1 base, with 14 bases between the two germline ends. Looked up from germline, CDR1 is SGHNT and CDR2 is YENEEA. This CDR3 is built from 15 residues. CDR3: CASSQYETGQETQYF. The CDR3 region has the DNA TGTGCCAGCAGCCAATACGAAACAGGCCAAGAGACCCAGTACTTC.

The rearrangement joins TRBV5-1 to TRBJ2-5, with 10 bases aligning to TRBD1. The J call may be faulty, since TRBJ2-7 better matches the DNA end. Germline lookup yields CDR1 SGHRS and CDR2 YFSETQ. The CDR3 runs 14 residues. The CDR3 here is CASSSWDRGYEQYF. CDR3 DNA sequence: TGCGCCAGCAGCTCCTGGGACAGGGGTTACGAGCAGTACTTC.

The rearrangement uses TRBV10-3 and TRBJ1-1; TRBD1 matches at 10 bases. With V trimmed by 10 bases and J by 1 base, 9 bases remained unmatched. Looked up from germline, CDR1 is ENHRY and CDR2 is SYGVKD. The CDR3 sequence is 15 residues long. The CDR3, as DNA: TGTGCCACCGGGGGGGACAGGGGCACGAACACTGAAGCTTTCTTT. Protein sequence: CATGGDRGTNTEAFF.

As DNA, the CDR3 is TGCAGCGTCCTTACAGGGGGCCTAAACACCGGGGAGCTGTTTTTT. Translated, it gives CSVLTGGLNTGELFF. The chain uses TRBV29-1 and TRBJ2-2, with 9 bases fitting TRBD1. J gave up 2 bases and V 6 bases, and 7 bases lay outside the gene matches. The CDR3 is 15 amino acids. In germline, CDR1 is SQVTM, CDR2 ANQGSEA.

This chain connects TRBV28 to TRBJ1-5; 7 bases align to TRBD1. Unmatched junction bases numbered 14, after V lost 4 bases and J lost 11 bases. The CDR3 loop spans 15 amino acids. CDR1 MDHEN and CDR2 SYDVKM come from the germline V gene. CDR3 nucleotide sequence: TGTGCCAGCAGTTCCGGGGACAGAGAATCAGCAGCCCAGCATTTT. This sequence encodes CASSSGDRESAAQHF.

The chain employs TRBV7-9 and TRBJ2-1; 15 bases map to TRBD2. The CDR3 contains 18 residues. V trimming: 1 base; J trimming: 6 bases; junction bases outside the gene matches: 7. Germline CDR1 and CDR2: SEHNR and FQNEAQ (reference sequence). Here the CDR3 reads CASSLGTSGRDRANEQFF. CDR3 nucleotide sequence: TGTGCCAGCAGCTTAGGGACTAGCGGGAGGGATAGGGCCAATGAGCAGTTCTTC.

This chain connects TRBV9 to TRBJ2-1; 11 bases fit TRBD2. The ends lost 0 bases at V and 4 bases at J; junction bases unmatched: 6. The CDR3 length is 17 residues. Looked up from germline, CDR1 is SGDLS and CDR2 is YYNGEE. The CDR3 coding sequence is TGTGCCAGCAGCGTAGTATCTAGCGGGAGGTCATACAATGAGCAGTTCTTC. It yields the protein CASSVVSSGRSYNEQFF.

About this clone itself: The junction does not match germline at one end; this may be a read error. This chain uses TRBV5-4 with TRBJ1-2; no firm D call. This CDR3 contains 13 residues. Germline V gives CDR1 SGHNT, CDR2 YYREEE (reference sequence). The CDR3 loop reads CASSSRGVYGYAF. As DNA, the CDR3 is TGTGCCAGCAGCTCCCGGGGAGTCTATGGCTACGCCTTC.

The chain has TRBV7-8 and TRBJ1-5; TRBD1 aligns across 9 bases. Germline V gives CDR1 SGHVS, CDR2 FQNEAQ. The CDR3 is made up of 15 amino acids. V shed 6 bases and J 4 bases; nucleotides not matched to a gene: 7. CDR3 nucleotides: TGTGCCAGCAGTTATACAGGGGGCCTGAATCAGCCCCAGCATTTT. Protein sequence: CASSYTGGLNQPQHF.

V usage is TRBV29-1 and J usage is TRBJ1-2; possibly TRBD1 for D (5 bases). CDR1 and CDR2 (germline): SQVTM, ANQGSEA. The CDR3 totals 14 residues. V lost 6 bases, J lost 12 bases, and 26 bases lay in between. Here the CDR3 DNA reads TGCAGCGTCGATATAATCGTAACCGGGACTCCCAACACCTTC. Protein sequence: CSVDIIVTGTPNTF.

This clone was detected only a few times. The genes are TRBV28 and TRBJ1-6; 9 positions match TRBD1. Germline CDR1 is MDHEN and CDR2 is SYDVKM. The CDR3 is 17 residues long. The junction had 19 bases not matched to a gene; V was cut back by 6 bases and J by 13 bases. CDR3 sequence (DNA): TGTGCCAGCAGGCTAAGCCGGCGAGGACAGGGGAGCAATCCCCTCCACTTT. The encoded protein is CASRLSRRGQGSNPLHF.

The chain uses TRBV6-4 and TRBJ1-5; the match to TRBD1 covers 8 bases. The junction had 12 bases not matched to a gene; V was cut back by 5 bases and J by 0 bases. The CDR3 covers 18 residues. The V gene's germline CDR1 is MRHNA and CDR2 SNTAGT. The CDR3 sequence: CASSFLQGEGGSNQPQHF. Written as DNA, the CDR3 is TGTGCCAGCAGTTTTCTACAGGGGGAAGGGGGTAGCAATCAGCCCCAGCATTTT.

The chain is built from TRBV6-5 and TRBJ2-3; D not certain. V was clipped by 2 bases and J by 0 bases, with 9 bases between them. CDR3 length: 15 residues. The germline gives CDR1 MNHEY, CDR2 SVGAGI. CDR3 in amino acids: CASSYTPGSTDTQYF. Here the CDR3 DNA reads TGTGCCAGCAGTTACACTCCAGGTAGCACAGATACGCAGTATTTT.